Listed here is a single T cell receptor beta chain. This receptor's antigen is unknown. No qualities accompany the bases; no much larger clone lies one base away. The data originate from a study of shared clonotypes between healthy human individuals (TCRdb year 2020). Study-wide context: A couple of women and a few men aged 18 to 49 years were included in the cohort. Per donor, three plates each were used for CD4 naive and CD4 memory, two for CD8 naive, and one for CD8 memory. Different laboratories and diverse techniques were used to prepare libraries and sequence TCR repertoires, to increase sequencing depth and limit assay-specific biases. Blood TCR repertoires of about five healthy adults were deeply sequenced to estimate repertoire size and the extent of clonotype sharing between individuals. Each donor's leukapheresis produced roughly between roughly 0.9 and 8.9 billion PBMCs. The investigation overall reported the following: Naive subsets generally had larger estimated clonotype richness than memory subsets. Compared with non-shared clonotypes, clonotypes shared by all four sorted-subset donors had higher generation probabilities. When several donors were compared, the shared fraction of clonotypes was 5% to 6.5% for naive CD4, about 4% for naive CD8, 2.3% for memory CD4, and under 0.5% for memory CD8. Rarefaction of sorted-subset datasets indicated incomplete sequencing despite the large sequencing depth. Because the study included a small number of donors, the genetic and exposure-history diversity represented was limited. Sampling was restricted to blood, and TCR repertoires in tissues likely differ from the TCR repertoires found in blood. Pairwise subsampling indicated that sequencing depth was expected to affect the degree of clonotype sharing among donors.

After removal of 4 bases from V and 12 bases from J, the junction retains 5 bases not matched to a gene. The CDR3 goes from the cysteine to the phenylalanine over 13 residues. The retained sequence is limited to the CDR3, 39 bases, with the frame set at the first base. CDR1 and CDR2 are drawn from the germline V gene: SGHRS, YFSETQ. Using the deep immunoSEQ assay, multiplex PCR amplified TCR CDR3 regions from genomic DNA. Extracted genomic DNA from each cell subset was distributed evenly across all wells of several immunoSEQ 96-well plates, and each plate was treated as a replicate. For sorted subsets, each replicate PCR was loaded with about 0.2 ug genomic DNA, equivalent to some 27,000 T cell genomes. Purified libraries were quantified with a Qubit 3.0 fluorometer, sized on a Bioanalyzer 2100, and re-quantified with the KAPA Library Quantification kit. Every immunoSEQ 96-well plate was sequenced on a separate single-read 150-cycle Illumina NextSeq 550 flow cell. Per the authors' processing: The immunoSEQ output contained only junctional sequences without quality scores, so filtering could not match that applied to full-length reads. Sequences were annotated with PyIR, a Python wrapper for IgBLAST v1.9, and V/J genes and CDR3 were assigned using IMGT germline references. Reads were filtered out if the reads had weak V/J assignments (E-value above 1e-6), no CDR3, stop codons, out-of-frame junctions, or ambiguous translated residues. V3J clonotypes were defined as sequences sharing an identical inferred V gene, J gene, and CDR3 amino acid sequence. Percentage overlap between repertoires was computed as shared unique clonotypes divided by the size of the smaller repertoire. Three approaches were used to assess repertoire richness: RTK rarefaction, the Chao1 estimator, and Recon v2.1 estimates of unobserved clonotypes. Generation probabilities for all TCRbeta clonotypes obtained by the gDNA method from four donors were computed using OLGA. The table comes from immuneACCESS by way of TCRdb, which keeps in-frame sequences with V and J called. Part of the clones is missing from these tables; in studies checked, under half for an unresolved V gene and the rest for unknown reasons. D and trimming were read from the DNA, whereas the V and J calls and clone size are those reported in that table. Across this sample there are about 180,000 clones, with over 80% seen only once. About 0.07% of the sample goes to the ten largest clones.

The donors were healthy, HIV-negative adults with no recently reported acute infections or vaccinations. All donors were Caucasian adults living in Nashville, Tennessee, USA. CD4+ T cells were enriched by magnetic negative selection; naive cells were then positively selected on CD45RA, and the negative fraction formed the memory subset. Blood was obtained by leukapheresis, after which PBMCs were separated by Ficoll-Histopaque density gradient centrifugation and cryopreserved in liquid nitrogen vapor phase. Analytical flow cytometry was used to check the purity and quantity of every magnetically sorted T cell population. Genomic DNA was isolated from each sorted fraction and quantified by UV absorbance on a Nanodrop 2000c.

The rearrangement combines TRBV5-1 with TRBJ2-4; 12 middle bases align to TRBD1. This receptor was obtained from a woman in her twenties or thirties in good health. Source material: naive CD4+ T cells sorted from blood. The cell subset or site label here, explained by the study, means: CD45RA+ positively selected. The nucleotide sequence is given as TGCGCCAGCAGCGTCCGGGACAGGGGGCCTCAGTACTTC. Protein translation: CASSVRDRGPQYF. Full variable domain (CDR3 extended with the reference TRBV5-1 and TRBJ2-4 proteins): KAGVTQTPRYLIKTRGQQVTLSCSPISGHRSVSWYQQTPGQGLQFLFEYFSETQRNKGNFPGRFSGRQFSNSRSEMNVSTLELGDSALYLCASSVRDRGPQYFGAGTRLSVL.